This T cell receptor (beta chain) is drawn from a study of blood T cell repertoires in COVID-19. Assay used: immunoSEQ multiplex PCR; TCRdb lists only in-frame clones, some missing. The table lists nearly 200,000 clones, 70% to 90% of them singletons. Germline V gene data show CDR1 as LGHDT and CDR2 as YNNKEL (reference sequence). This CDR3 has 16 amino acids. V dropped 0 bases and J dropped 5; count of bases not matched to a gene: 6. This chain connects TRBV3-1 (or the pseudogene TRBV3-2) to TRBJ2-5; the match to TRBD2 covers 10 bases. This receptor was identified in a woman aged 70 to 79 with active or convalescent COVID-19. Sequencing was done on a sample of peripheral blood. Here the CDR3 DNA reads TGTGCCAGCAGCCAAGATTCTAGCGGGAGATCTGAGACCCAGTACTTC. Translating it yields CASSQDSSGRSETQYF.